The following is a TCR beta chain sequence with its context. Study processing details: The assay estimated nucleated cells by amplifying reference gene primers. Using immunoSEQ multiplex PCR, the repertoire was profiled, and TCRdb retains in-frame clones only, with some absent. The DNA gave D and trimming, while V, J and clone size come from that table. The sample includes about 240,000 clones, around 90% of them seen just once. The V segment lost 2 bases and the J segment 7 bases; nucleotides outside the gene matches: 8. The V gene's germline CDR1 is SGHRS and CDR2 YFSETQ. This CDR3 contains 15 residues. The data originate from a study of blood T cell repertoires in COVID-19.

The receptor comes from a man in his sixties who had recovered from COVID-19. The sample consisted of peripheral blood. The chain employs TRBV5-1 and TRBJ2-3; TRBD1 agrees at 9 bases. In DNA, the CDR3 is TGCGCCAGCAGCTTCTCCGGGACAGGGACGAATACGCAGTATTTT. Protein: CASSFSGTGTNTQYF.